A single sample is the source of the 16 T cell receptor beta chains below, sequenced in a study of cytomegalovirus exposure and HLA in healthy donors. In the PCR, 60 Vbeta and 13 Jbeta primers were used. The data were produced by immunoSEQ multiplex PCR, yet TCRdb's version contains in-frame clones alone and is incomplete. The sample holds roughly 120,000 clones, 80% seen once. Sequencing was performed on PBMCs. The receptors originated from a man aged 50-60 years in good health and CMV-seronegative.

The chain recombines TRBV7-9 with TRBJ1-1; TRBD1 is a possible D gene (6 bases). The CDR3 totals 15 residues. The V gene's germline CDR1 is SEHNR and CDR2 FQNEAQ (reference sequence). V gave up 2 bases and J gave up 4 bases, with 14 bases separating them. Here the CDR3 reads CASSLRRAGVTEAFF. CDR3 nucleotides: TGTGCCAGCAGCTTAAGGCGGGCAGGGGTCACTGAAGCTTTCTTT.

This sequence joins TRBV27 and TRBJ1-2; D is unclear. Looked up from germline, CDR1 is MNHEY and CDR2 is SMNVEV (reference sequence). The CDR3 covers 15 residues. Trimming removed 3 bases at V and 6 bases at J, with 17 bases between. The chain's CDR3 is CASSLSGEFWNGYTF. CDR3 DNA sequence: TGTGCCAGCAGTTTGAGTGGGGAGTTTTGGAATGGCTACACCTTC.

The chain carries TRBV19 and TRBJ1-2; 7 nucleotides line up with TRBD1. The CDR3 has 15 residues. The trim removed 3 bases at V and 4 bases at J, leaving 8 bases unmatched. CDR1 LNHDA and CDR2 SQIVND come from the germline V gene (reference sequence). This chain's CDR3 is CASSIGTDTPYGYTF. As DNA, the CDR3 is TGTGCCAGTAGTATTGGGACAGATACCCCCTATGGCTACACCTTC.

In this sample, this clone turned up once. The rearrangement joins TRBV7-8 to TRBJ1-5; the D gene is possibly TRBD1 (6 bases). Trimming took off 0 bases at V and 0 bases at J, with 6 bases between the two ends. Germline CDR1 is SGHVS and CDR2 is FQNEAQ. The CDR3 sequence is 15 residues long. The CDR3 spells CASSLAGGSNQPQHF. The CDR3 DNA is TGTGCCAGCAGCTTAGCAGGGGGTAGCAATCAGCCCCAGCATTTT.

The rearrangement links TRBV19 to TRBJ2-2; weak D call: TRBD2 (7 bases). Germline-derived CDR1 and CDR2 are LNHDA and SQIVND (reference sequence). Between the trimmed V and J ends, which lost 7 bases and 6 bases, there was a span of 24 bases. The CDR3 sequence is 17 residues long. The CDR3 region has the DNA TGTGCCAGTATCCGTGGCCGGGCGGGAGAGGGGGCCGGGGAGCTGTTTTTT. Translation: CASIRGRAGEGAGELFF. The full variable domain, rest sourced from reference TRBV19 and TRBJ2-2, is DGGITQSPKYLFRKEGQNVTLSCEQNLNHDAMYWYRQDPGQGLRLIYYSQIVNDFQKGDIAEGYSVSREKKESFPLTVTSAQKNPTAFYLCASIRGRAGEGAGELFFGEGSRLTVL.

V and J are TRBV5-4 and TRBJ2-3; 13 positions match TRBD2. The CDR3 is 17 amino acids. In germline, CDR1 is SGHNT, CDR2 YYREEE (reference sequence). Unmatched junction bases numbered 7, after V lost 0 bases and J lost 6 bases. In DNA, the CDR3 is TGTGCCAGCAGCTTGGAGTCGACTAGCGGGAGGTATGATACGCAGTATTTT. Protein: CASSLESTSGRYDTQYF. Drawing the rest from reference TRBV5-4 and TRBJ2-3, the complete variable domain is ETGVTQSPTHLIKTRGQQVTLRCSSQSGHNTVSWYQQALGQGPQFIFQYYREEENGRGNFPPRFSGLQFPNYSSELNVNALELDDSALYLCASSLESTSGRYDTQYFGPGTRLTVL.

This chain links TRBV4-3 with TRBJ2-7, with D possibly matching TRBD2 (6 bases). Trimming removed 2 bases at V and 3 bases at J, with 8 bases between. Germline V gives CDR1 LGHNA, CDR2 YSLEER. The CDR3 has 13 residues. The CDR3: CASSQRGGYEQYF. The CDR3 DNA sequence: TGCGCCAGCAGCCAAAGGGGAGGCTACGAGCAGTACTTC.

V is TRBV6-5 and J is TRBJ1-3; D gene uncertain. CDR3 length: 14 amino acids. Between the trimmed V and J ends, which lost 7 bases and 2 bases, there was a span of 12 bases. Germline V lookup: CDR1 MNHEY, CDR2 SVGAGI. Here the CDR3 reads CASMGRRTGNTIYF. The CDR3 DNA reads as TGTGCCAGCATGGGGAGAAGGACTGGAAACACCATATATTTT.

The chain is built from TRBV11-2 and TRBJ1-2, with D possibly matching TRBD1 (6 bases). V was clipped by 0 bases and J by 6 bases, with 14 bases between them. CDR1 and CDR2 (germline): SGHAT, FQNNGV. This CDR3 region has 15 residues. The CDR3 DNA reads TGTGCCAGCAGCTTAGATCCTGGGGGCGCCGATGGCTACACCTTC. Its translation is CASSLDPGGADGYTF. The full variable domain, rest sourced from reference TRBV11-2 and TRBJ1-2, is EAGVAQSPRYKIIEKRQSVAFWCNPISGHATLYWYQQILGQGPKLLIQFQNNGVVDDSQLPKDRFSAERLKGVDSTLKIQPAKLEDSAVYLCASSLDPGGADGYTFGSGTRLTVV.

This chain joins TRBV28 and TRBJ2-7, with 10 bases fitting TRBD2. The CDR3 consists of 14 residues. Per germline, CDR1 MDHEN and CDR2 SYDVKM. After removal of 6 bases from V and 2 bases from J, the junction contained 4 bases not matched to a gene. CDR3 sequence reads: CASRKSGGAYEQYF. CDR3 bases: TGTGCCAGCAGAAAAAGCGGGGGGGCCTACGAGCAGTACTTC.

J is TRBJ1-2 and V is TRBV6-5; 7 bases align to TRBD1. Germline V gene sequence: CDR1 MNHEY, CDR2 SVGAGI. The CDR3 has 12 amino acids. J gave up 8 bases and V 6 bases, and 6 bases lay outside the gene matches. The DNA of the CDR3 is TGTGCCAGCAGCCGACAGGGAGGCGGCTACACCTTC. Amino acid sequence: CASSRQGGGYTF.

This clone came up a few times. This sequence joins TRBV30 and TRBJ2-3, with 8 bases that match TRBD1. The CDR3 runs to 11 residues. V trimming: 3 bases; J trimming: 11 bases; junction bases outside the gene matches: 4. Germline V lookup: CDR1 GTSNPN, CDR2 SVGIG (reference sequence). This CDR3 reads CAWRVGTGQYF. CDR3 DNA: TGTGCCTGGAGGGTCGGGACAGGGCAGTATTTT.

The DNA for the CDR3 is TGTGCCAGCAGCCCCTCCGGGCCAAGGGGGGGAGATACGCAGTATTTT. Residues: CASSPSGPRGGDTQYF. The chain uses TRBV11-2 and TRBJ2-3; weak D call: TRBD2 (7 bases). This CDR3 contains 16 residues. Germline CDR1 SGHAT, CDR2 FQNNGV. Trimming pared 5 bases from V and 5 bases from J, leaving 20 bases between.

The chain recombines TRBV29-1 with TRBJ2-1; tentative D call: TRBD2 (6 bases). The germline V gene encodes CDR1 SQVTM and CDR2 ANQGSEA. CDR3 length: 14 amino acids. With 4 bases removed from V and 9 bases from J, the gap between germline ends came to 19 bases. The CDR3 DNA reads as TGCAGCGTTGTACAAGGATACGGGGGAGGTGAGCAGTTCTTC. Amino acids: CSVVQGYGGGEQFF.

The CDR3: CASRPNRGRGKTEAFF. The CDR3, as DNA: TGCGCCAGCAGACCGAACAGGGGTAGAGGAAAAACTGAAGCTTTCTTT. The gene calls are TRBV23-1 and TRBJ1-1, with TRBD1 matching over 7 bases. TRBV23-1 carries the ORF label, with uncertain function. Trimming cost V 6 bases and J 5 bases; bases outside gene matches: 15. The length of the CDR3 is 16 residues.

This clone is a singleton in its sample. The rearrangement uses TRBV29-1 and TRBJ2-4; TRBD1 matches 10 bases. The CDR3 contains 15 residues. The junction had 6 bases not matched to a gene; V was cut back by 5 bases and J by 2 bases. CDR1 and CDR2 (germline): SQVTM, ANQGSEA. CDR3 amino acids: CSVRTGGGSKNIQYF. Here the CDR3 DNA reads TGCAGCGTTCGGACAGGGGGGGGGTCCAAAAACATTCAGTACTTC. Filled out from reference TRBV29-1 and TRBJ2-4, the complete variable domain reads SAVISQKPSRDICQRGTSLTIQCQVDSQVTMMFWYRQQPGQSLTLIATANQGSEATYESGFVIDKFPISRPNLTFSTLTVSNMSPEDSSIYLCSVRTGGGSKNIQYFGAGTRLSVL.